These 32 T cell receptor beta chains originate from one sample sequenced in a study of shared clonotypes between healthy human individuals. Sequencing was performed with immunoSEQ multiplex PCR; in TCRdb, only in-frame clones are kept and a portion is missing. Of under 1,900,000 clones listed, 98% were seen once; the top ten hold approximately 0.4%. Specimen: naive CD4+ T cells sorted from blood. Subset here: CD45RA+ positively selected. The receptor source for this set is a man younger than 45 in good health.

The chain employs TRBV6-6 and TRBJ2-7; TRBD1 aligns across 7 bases. CDR1 is MNHNY, CDR2 SVGAGI, per germline (reference sequence). V was pared by 5 bases and J by 3 bases, with 4 bases of the junction left unmatched. This CDR3 spans 13 amino acids. CDR3 DNA sequence: TGTGCCAGCAGTGGGGACAGCTACTACGAGCAGTACTTC. It yields the protein CASSGDSYYEQYF.

In its sample, this clone was seen once. The chain's CDR3 is CASSLYLAGEYEQYF. CDR3 nucleotide sequence: TGTGCCAGCAGCTTATATCTAGCGGGAGAGTACGAGCAGTACTTC. The chain carries TRBV7-3 and TRBJ2-7; 10 bases agree with TRBD2. The V and J ends lost 2 bases and 4 bases, in that order; junction bases with no gene match: 5. This CDR3 region has 15 residues. In germline, CDR1 is SGHTA, CDR2 FQGTGA.

The table lists this clone with a count of one. CDR3 protein: CASSSETEANYGYTF. The CDR3 nucleotides read TGTGCCAGCAGTTCGGAGACAGAAGCTAACTATGGCTACACCTTC. The genes are TRBV2 and TRBJ1-2; maybe TRBD1 (5 bases). V gave up 5 bases and J gave up 0 bases, with 13 bases separating them. CDR1 is SNHLY, CDR2 FYNNEI, per germline. The CDR3 covers 15 residues.

The chain is built from TRBV30 and TRBJ2-7; D possibly corresponds to TRBD2 (7 bases). The CDR3 sequence is 15 residues long. CDR1 and CDR2 (germline): GTSNPN, SVGIG (reference sequence). V was cut by 3 bases and J by 3 bases, with 18 bases left in between. CDR3 sequence (DNA): TGTGCCTGGAGGTTTAGGGGGGAGGGCCTCTACGAGCAGTACTTC. It translates to CAWRFRGEGLYEQYF. Drawing the rest from reference TRBV30 and TRBJ2-7, the complete variable domain is SQTIHQWPATLVQPVGSPLSLECTVEGTSNPNLYWYRQAAGRGLQLLFYSVGIGQISSEVPQNLSASRPQDRQFILSSKKLLLSDSGFYLCAWRFRGEGLYEQYFGPGTRLTVT.

The J gene is TRBJ1-5, the V gene TRBV7-9, with a possible D match to TRBD1 (6 bases). This CDR3 spans 16 amino acids. From germline, CDR1 is SEHNR and CDR2 FQNEAQ (reference sequence). V was trimmed by 0 bases and J by 5 bases, leaving 14 bases between them. The CDR3 nucleotides read TGTGCCAGCAGCTTAGCGGTCGGGGGCGGCGATCAGCCCCAGCATTTT. Amino acid sequence: CASSLAVGGGDQPQHF. Drawing the rest from reference TRBV7-9 and TRBJ1-5, the complete variable domain is DTGVSQNPRHKITKRGQNVTFRCDPISEHNRLYWYRQTLGQGPEFLTYFQNEAQLEKSRLLSDRFSAERPKGSFSTLEIQRTEQGDSAMYLCASSLAVGGGDQPQHFGDGTRLSIL.

The chain has TRBV20-1 and TRBJ1-2, with D possibly matching TRBD1 (5 bases). The germline V and J ends were trimmed by 6 bases and 10 bases, with 15 bases remaining between them. The CDR3 totals 11 residues. Germline V gene sequence: CDR1 DFQATT, CDR2 SNEGSKA (reference sequence). The CDR3 nucleotides are TGCAGTGCCTCCTCCCAGGGAGACTACACCTTC. It specifies CSASSQGDYTF.

The rearrangement uses TRBV9 and TRBJ1-3, with TRBD1 as a possible D gene (5 bases). V lost 3 bases and J lost 0, with 7 bases in between. The germline V gene has CDR1 SGDLS and CDR2 YYNGEE. The CDR3 consists of 14 residues. The CDR3 nucleotides read TGTGCCAGCAGCGCCGACAGCTCTGGAAACACCATATATTTT. It specifies CASSADSSGNTIYF. The variable domain in full, completed from reference TRBV9 and TRBJ1-3, reads DSGVTQTPKHLITATGQRVTLRCSPRSGDLSVYWYQQSLDQGLQFLIQYYNGEERAKGNILERFSAQQFPDLHSELNLSSLELGDSALYFCASSADSSGNTIYFGEGSWLTVV.

This clone was detected a few times. Other DNA sequences within the sample encode an identical CDR3. The V and J genes are TRBV28 and TRBJ2-3; no definite D call. With 2 bases removed from V and 4 bases from J, the gap between germline ends came to 4 bases. CDR1 and CDR2 from the germline V gene are MDHEN and SYDVKM. The CDR3 has 12 residues. The CDR3 bases are TGTGCCAGCAGTTTAAGGGCAGATACGCAGTATTTT. Residues: CASSLRADTQYF.

The chain joins TRBV10-3 to TRBJ2-2; 13 bases match TRBD2. CDR1 is ENHRY, CDR2 SYGVKD, per germline. CDR3 length: 19 amino acids. The junction had 4 bases not matched to a gene; V was cut back by 0 bases and J by 0 bases. The CDR3: CAISESRTSGSPNTGELFF. The CDR3 DNA is TGTGCCATCAGTGAGTCAAGGACTAGCGGGAGCCCGAACACCGGGGAGCTGTTTTTT.

The chain employs TRBV18 and TRBJ2-7, with D unresolved. This CDR3 region has 14 residues. Trimming removed 4 bases from V and 1 base from J, with 11 bases in between. The germline V gene has CDR1 KGHSH and CDR2 LQKENI. CDR3: CASSLTEVSYEQYF. The CDR3 DNA reads as TGTGCCAGCTCACTAACCGAGGTTTCCTACGAGCAGTACTTC. Full variable domain (outside the CDR3, taken from reference TRBV18 and TRBJ2-7): NAGVMQNPRHLVRRRGQEARLRCSPMKGHSHVYWYRQLPEEGLKFMVYLQKENIIDESGMPKERFSAEFPKEGPSILRIQQVVRGDSAAYFCASSLTEVSYEQYFGPGTRLTVT.

This clone was observed a single time. The CDR3 spells CASSKWRILATDTQYF. CDR3 DNA sequence: TGTGCCAGCAGCAAATGGCGGATCCTAGCGACAGATACGCAGTATTTT. V is TRBV28 and J is TRBJ2-3; TRBD2 might be the D (6 bases). V shed 6 bases and J shed 3 bases, with 19 bases lying between them. Germline V gene lookup returns CDR1 MDHEN and CDR2 SYDVKM. The CDR3 has 16 amino acids.

The V and J genes are TRBV2 and TRBJ1-2; D possibly corresponds to TRBD1 (5 bases). The germline CDR1 and CDR2 sequences are SNHLY and FYNNEI. CDR3 length: 17 residues. The germline V and J ends were trimmed by 2 bases and 5 bases, with 21 bases remaining between them. CDR3 coding DNA: TGTGCCAGCAGTGAAAGGTGGGCTCAGGGAAGGTGGTATGGCTACACCTTC. Its translation is CASSERWAQGRWYGYTF.

The chain recombines TRBV18 with TRBJ2-7, with 9 bases aligning to TRBD1. J gave up 6 bases and V 3 bases, and 15 bases lay outside the gene matches. From germline, CDR1 is KGHSH and CDR2 LQKENI. The CDR3 is made up of 17 amino acids. CDR3 sequence: CASSPQTVGTGSAEQYF. CDR3 nucleotides: TGTGCCAGCTCACCTCAGACCGTTGGGACAGGGAGTGCCGAGCAGTACTTC. Supplemented by reference TRBV18 and TRBJ2-7, the full variable domain reads NAGVMQNPRHLVRRRGQEARLRCSPMKGHSHVYWYRQLPEEGLKFMVYLQKENIIDESGMPKERFSAEFPKEGPSILRIQQVVRGDSAAYFCASSPQTVGTGSAEQYFGPGTRLTVT.

The chain carries TRBV30 and TRBJ1-2, with D unclear. CDR1 is GTSNPN, CDR2 SVGIG, per germline (reference sequence). V lost 0 bases and J 4 bases, leaving 3 bases between the germline ends. The CDR3 spans 11 residues. DNA of the CDR3: TGTGCCTGGAGTGTACCCTATGGCTACACCTTC. The encoded protein is CAWSVPYGYTF.

The chain uses TRBV7-9 and TRBJ1-1, with a weak D call TRBD1 (6 bases). This CDR3 region has 13 residues. Trimming took off 2 bases at V and 4 bases at J, with 8 bases between the two ends. Germline V gene data show CDR1 as SEHNR and CDR2 as FQNEAQ (reference sequence). The CDR3 is CASSLKGGTEAFF. CDR3 nucleotides: TGTGCCAGCAGCTTAAAAGGGGGCACTGAAGCTTTCTTT.

This sequence joins TRBV27 and TRBJ1-2, with 8 bases lining up with TRBD1. V dropped 4 bases and J dropped 0; count of bases not matched to a gene: 7. The germline CDR1 and CDR2 sequences are MNHEY and SMNVEV (reference sequence). CDR3 length: 16 amino acids. In DNA, the CDR3 is TGTGCCAGCAGTTCGCCCGGGACAGGCCCTAACTATGGCTACACCTTC. Translating gives CASSSPGTGPNYGYTF.

The chain links TRBV30 to TRBJ1-5; no clear D gene. V lost 0 bases and J lost 1, with 10 bases in between. Germline CDR1 reads GTSNPN; CDR2 reads SVGIG (reference sequence). The CDR3 is 15 amino acids. DNA for the CDR3: TGTGCCTGGAGTGTCGGGTTAAGAAGCAATCAGCCCCAGCATTTT. Translated: CAWSVGLRSNQPQHF.

This chain's CDR3 is CASSVMGSEETQYF. Written as DNA, the CDR3 is TGCGCCAGCAGTGTTATGGGATCCGAAGAGACCCAGTACTTC. The rearrangement uses TRBV10-1 and TRBJ2-5; no definite D call. With 4 bases removed from V and 3 bases from J, the gap between germline ends came to 12 bases. Germline V lookup: CDR1 WNHNN, CDR2 SYGVQD (reference sequence). CDR3 length: 14 amino acids.

The chain is built from TRBV6-1 and TRBJ2-4, with 11 nucleotides matching TRBD2. The V gene end was trimmed by 4 bases and the J gene end by 3 bases; junction bases not matched to a gene: 8. Germline loops: CDR1 MNHNS, CDR2 SASEGT. There are 17 residues in the CDR3. The CDR3 here is CASSGLTSGVFKNIQYF. The CDR3 DNA follows: TGTGCCAGCAGTGGACTGACTAGCGGGGTCTTCAAAAACATTCAGTACTTC.

The CDR3 sequence: CASSLPGAGGPIGANVLTF. The CDR3 DNA reads as TGTGCCAGCAGTTTACCGGGAGCGGGAGGGCCTATCGGGGCCAACGTCCTGACTTTC. The rearrangement joins TRBV28 to TRBJ2-6; 10 nucleotides line up with TRBD2. This CDR3 region has 19 residues. With 2 bases clipped from V and 4 bases from J, the junction kept 11 bases outside the gene matches. Germline CDR1 MDHEN, CDR2 SYDVKM.

J is TRBJ2-6 and V is TRBV19; 8 nucleotides match TRBD1. This CDR3 has 15 amino acids. Germline loops: CDR1 LNHDA, CDR2 SQIVND (reference sequence). The V segment lost 7 bases and the J segment 4 bases; nucleotides outside the gene matches: 6. The CDR3, as DNA: TGTGCCAGTAACCAGGGGGCCACCGGGGCCAACGTCCTGACTTTC. Protein sequence: CASNQGATGANVLTF.

The chain has TRBV7-2 and TRBJ2-7; 9 nucleotides align to TRBD2. V shed 5 bases and J 6 bases; nucleotides not matched to a gene: 11. The length of the CDR3 is 15 residues. CDR1 is SGHTA and CDR2 is FQGNSA in the germline V gene. The CDR3 spells CASSQMSGLAFEQYF. CDR3 nucleotide sequence: TGTGCCAGCAGCCAAATGTCGGGACTAGCTTTCGAGCAGTACTTC.

V usage is TRBV18 and J usage is TRBJ2-3; 9 nucleotides agree with TRBD2. The germline V gene encodes CDR1 KGHSH and CDR2 LQKENI. This CDR3 comprises 17 residues. V lost 5 bases and J lost 3; bases outside the gene matches: 12. The CDR3 sequence is CASSALAGALGTDTQYF. The CDR3 DNA is TGTGCCAGCTCAGCCTTAGCGGGGGCTTTAGGTACAGATACGCAGTATTTT.

The chain links TRBV20-1 to TRBJ1-1; D call uncertain. The CDR3 has 10 residues. Germline V gene data show CDR1 as DFQATT and CDR2 as SNEGSKA (reference sequence). The DNA of the CDR3 is TGCACGTTGGAGGGCACTGAAGCTTTCTTT. This gives the protein CTLEGTEAFF.

The chain links TRBV5-1 to TRBJ2-1; 9 bases are a match to TRBD2. Germline V gene data show CDR1 as SGHRS and CDR2 as YFSETQ. CDR3 length: 17 residues. With 4 bases clipped from V and 8 bases from J, the junction kept 16 bases outside the gene matches. CDR3 loop: CASSATGTSRNVDEQFF. The CDR3 region has the DNA TGCGCCAGCAGCGCAACCGGGACTAGCCGCAATGTGGATGAGCAGTTCTTC.

The rearrangement uses TRBV28 and TRBJ1-5; D gene uncertain. The germline V gene has CDR1 MDHEN and CDR2 SYDVKM. The V end was cut by 5 bases, the J end by 2 bases, with 7 bases between. The CDR3 has 13 residues. The CDR3 bases are TGTGCCAGCAGTCCCCCGCGCAATCAGCCCCAGCATTTT. This sequence encodes CASSPPRNQPQHF.

In DNA form, the CDR3 reads TGTGCCAGCAGTGACCAAGGGGTCGGACAGCCCCAGCATTTT. This gives the protein CASSDQGVGQPQHF. The V gene is TRBV2, the J gene TRBJ1-5; possibly TRBD1 for D (5 bases). This CDR3 region has 14 residues. The V gene's germline CDR1 is SNHLY and CDR2 FYNNEI. V lost 3 bases and J 7 bases, leaving 13 bases between the germline ends. The variable domain in full, completed from reference TRBV2 and TRBJ1-5, reads EPEVTQTPSHQVTQMGQEVILRCVPISNHLYFYWYRQILGQKVEFLVSFYNNEISEKSEIFDDQFSVERPDGSNFTLKIRSTKLEDSAMYFCASSDQGVGQPQHFGDGTRLSIL.

The rearrangement uses TRBV7-8 and TRBJ2-3, with D perhaps matching TRBD1 or TRBD2 (5 bases each). CDR1 and CDR2 (germline): SGHVS, FQNEAQ. The germline V and J ends were trimmed by 5 bases and 2 bases, with 17 bases remaining between them. The CDR3 is 16 residues long. The CDR3 loop reads CASSRLVSGTTDTQYF. CDR3 DNA sequence: TGTGCCAGCAGCCGCCTAGTATCCGGGACCACAGATACGCAGTATTTT. Together with reference TRBV7-8 and TRBJ2-3, the CDR3 gives the full variable domain: GAGVSQSPRYKVAKRGQDVALRCDPISGHVSLFWYQQALGQGPEFLTYFQNEAQLDKSGLPSDRFFAERPEGSVSTLKIQRTQQEDSAVYLCASSRLVSGTTDTQYFGPGTRLTVL.

This chain links TRBV9 with TRBJ2-2; TRBD1 matches 10 bases. V was clipped by 2 bases and J by 3 bases; unmatched bases: 7. CDR1 and CDR2 (germline): SGDLS, YYNGEE. The CDR3 is 17 residues long. The CDR3 spells CASSVQPGTGDTGELFF. The CDR3 coding sequence is TGTGCCAGCAGCGTCCAACCCGGGACAGGGGACACCGGGGAGCTGTTTTTT.

This clone was seen a handful of times. Other DNA sequences of this sample code for an identical CDR3. The chain uses TRBV29-1 and TRBJ1-5; no definite D call. V was shortened by 1 base and J by 3 bases, with 7 bases between the two germline ends. The germline V gene encodes CDR1 SQVTM and CDR2 ANQGSEA. CDR3 length: 13 residues. CDR3 coding DNA: TGCAGCGTTGAAGCCGGTTCCAATCAGCCCCAGCATTTT. Protein sequence: CSVEAGSNQPQHF. The whole variable domain, filled in from reference TRBV29-1 and TRBJ1-5, reads SAVISQKPSRDICQRGTSLTIQCQVDSQVTMMFWYRQQPGQSLTLIATANQGSEATYESGFVIDKFPISRPNLTFSTLTVSNMSPEDSSIYLCSVEAGSNQPQHFGDGTRLSIL.

This clone was detected only once. The V gene is TRBV10-1, the J gene TRBJ2-1; 9 bases are shared with TRBD2. CDR1 WNHNN and CDR2 SYGVQD come from the germline V gene (reference sequence). This CDR3 region has 15 residues. V trimming: 0 bases; J trimming: 5 bases; junction bases outside the gene matches: 2. As DNA, the CDR3 is TGCGCCAGCAGTGAGTCCCGGACTAGCGACAATGAGCAGTTCTTC. Translated: CASSESRTSDNEQFF.

V usage is TRBV27 and J usage is TRBJ2-7; 8 bases fit TRBD2. V trimming: 4 bases; J trimming: 0 bases; junction bases outside the gene matches: 8. The CDR3 is made up of 16 amino acids. From germline, CDR1 is MNHEY and CDR2 SMNVEV (reference sequence). CDR3 nucleotides: TGTGCCAGCAGTTCCCTAGAGCTAGCGGGCTCCTACGAGCAGTACTTC. Its translation: CASSSLELAGSYEQYF.